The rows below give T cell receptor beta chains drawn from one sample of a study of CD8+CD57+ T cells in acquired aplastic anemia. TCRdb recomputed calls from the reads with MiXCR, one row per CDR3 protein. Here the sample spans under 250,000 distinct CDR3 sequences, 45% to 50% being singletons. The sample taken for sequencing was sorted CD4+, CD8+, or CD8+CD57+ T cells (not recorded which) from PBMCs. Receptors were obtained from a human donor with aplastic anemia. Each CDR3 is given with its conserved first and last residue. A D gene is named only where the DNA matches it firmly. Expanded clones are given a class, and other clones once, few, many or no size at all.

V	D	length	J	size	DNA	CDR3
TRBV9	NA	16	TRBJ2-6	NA	TGTGCCAGCAGCGTAGGCAGGGCACCCGGGGCCAACGTCCTGACTTTC	CASSVGRAPGANVLTF
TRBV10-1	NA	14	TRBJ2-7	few	TGCGCCAGCAGTGACGACTGGAGGGGCGTCGAGCAGTACTTC	CASSDDWRGVEQYF
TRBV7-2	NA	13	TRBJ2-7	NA	TGTGCCAGCAGCCCGGAACAGGGTTACGAGCAGTACTTC	CASSPEQGYEQYF
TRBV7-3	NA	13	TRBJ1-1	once	TGTGCCAGCAGCCCAAGAGGGCTGGACGAAGCTTTCTTT	CASSPRGLDEAFF
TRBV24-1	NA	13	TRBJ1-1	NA	TGCGCCACCCGAGCGGGCCAGAACGCTGAAGCTTTCTTT	CATRAGQNAEAFF
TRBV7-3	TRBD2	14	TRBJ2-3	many	TGTGCCAGCAGCATTACTGGGGGGGTCGATACGCAGTATTTT	CASSITGGVDTQYF
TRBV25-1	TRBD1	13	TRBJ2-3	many	TGTGCCAGCGGACGGACAGGGGGAGATACGCAGTATTTT	CASGRTGGDTQYF
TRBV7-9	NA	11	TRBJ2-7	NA	TGTGCCAGCGGAAACTCCTACGAGCAGTACTTC	CASGNSYEQYF
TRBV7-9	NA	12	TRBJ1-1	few	TGTGCCAGCAGCTTGTACGGGGGCGAAGCTTTCTTT	CASSLYGGEAFF
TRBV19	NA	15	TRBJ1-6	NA	TGTGCCAGTATAAGGCGTAGCTCCTATAATTCACCCCTCCACTTT	CASIRRSSYNSPLHF
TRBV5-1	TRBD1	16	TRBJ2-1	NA	TGCGCCAGCAGCCTTCGGACAGGGGGTGTTTACAATGAGCAGTTCTTC	CASSLRTGGVYNEQFF
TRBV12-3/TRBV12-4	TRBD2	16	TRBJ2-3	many	TGTGCCAGCAGTTCTGCTAGCGGGAGGGCCACTAATACGCAGTATTTT	CASSSASGRATNTQYF
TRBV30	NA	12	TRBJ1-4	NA	TGTGCCTGGAGTGACGACCGGTTGACGGTGTTTTTT	CAWSDDRLTVFF
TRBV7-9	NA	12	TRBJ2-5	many	TGTGCCAGCAGGCACGAGGGGGAGACCCAGTACTTC	CASRHEGETQYF
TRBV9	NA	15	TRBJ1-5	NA	TGCGCCAGCAGCTTGGTAGCCGGGAGCAATCAGCCCCAGCATTTT	CASSLVAGSNQPQHF
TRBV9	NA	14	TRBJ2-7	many	TGTGCCAGCAGTCCAGGCGGCGGAACCTACGAGCAGTACTTC	CASSPGGGTYEQYF